These 3 T cell receptor beta chains share one sample of origin, sequenced in a study of cytomegalovirus exposure and HLA in healthy donors. The table came from immunoSEQ multiplex PCR; TCRdb's copy has only in-frame clones and leaves some out. The data show roughly 120,000 clones, roughly 86% seen once. The sample comprised PBMCs. These receptors were obtained from a man aged 18 to 29 in good health and CMV-seronegative.

This clone was counted a few times. The chain combines TRBV19 with TRBJ1-2; 8 bases line up with TRBD1. V lost 3 bases, J lost 4 bases, and 19 bases stayed unmatched. The CDR3 is 19 amino acids. Germline CDR1 LNHDA, CDR2 SQIVND (reference sequence). CDR3 region: CASSIRGDRSPAGSYGYTF. CDR3 in DNA: TGTGCCAGTAGTATTAGGGGGGACAGGAGCCCCGCGGGGAGCTATGGCTACACCTTC.

This chain uses TRBV14 with TRBJ2-1, with D unclear. CDR3 length: 14 amino acids. Germline V gene sequence: CDR1 SGHDN, CDR2 FVKESK. V lost 1 base and J 6 bases, leaving 10 bases between the germline ends. DNA of the CDR3: TGTGCCAGCAGCCAAGCTGGGCCTTTCAATGAGCAGTTCTTC. Translation: CASSQAGPFNEQFF. The full variable domain, its missing parts supplied by reference TRBV14 and TRBJ2-1, is EAGVTQFPSHSVIEKGQTVTLRCDPISGHDNLYWYRRVMGKEIKFLLHFVKESKQDESGMPNNRFLAERTGGTYSTLKVQPAELEDSGVYFCASSQAGPFNEQFFGPGTRLTVL.

The gene calls are TRBV7-2 and TRBJ2-5; 9 positions match TRBD2. The CDR3 consists of 15 residues. The ends lost 1 base at V and 7 bases at J; junction bases unmatched: 7. Germline CDR1 reads SGHTA; CDR2 reads FQGNSA. The CDR3 sequence: CASSLGGGAVGTQYF. The CDR3 DNA reads TGTGCCAGCAGCTTAGGCGGGGGGGCCGTCGGGACCCAGTACTTC.